This note documents a single TCR beta chain sequence. The sample is drawn from a study of blood T cell repertoires in COVID-19. Study-level background: Material from acute and convalescent COVID-19 was sourced from the United States, Italy and Spain. The cDNA or gDNA used as material had been derived from T cells, B-cell-depleted T cells, or PBMCs.

TCRdb's table, derived via immunoSEQ multiplex PCR, lists solely in-frame clones and lacks some. The sample gives 250,000 to 400,000 clones, 85% to 90% of which show up once; less than 3.5% is in the top ten. The TCR was taken from a woman in her twenties or thirties with COVID-19, enrolled during active disease. Source material: peripheral blood.

The CDR3 DNA is TGTGCCAGCAGGGGCGGGAGTAGAGAGACCCAGTACTTC. It yields the protein CASRGGSRETQYF. The chain couples TRBV28 to TRBJ2-5; 7 bases line up with TRBD2. Trimming removed 6 bases from V and 4 bases from J; junction bases left unmatched: 5. The length of the CDR3 is 13 residues. Germline loops: CDR1 MDHEN, CDR2 SYDVKM. The full variable domain, completed using reference TRBV28 and TRBJ2-5, is DVKVTQSSRYLVKRTGEKVFLECVQDMDHENMFWYRQDPGLGLRLIYFSYDVKMKEKGDIPEGYSVSREKKERFSLILESASTNQTSMYLCASRGGSRETQYFGPGTRLLVL.